The sequence of this T cell receptor beta chain was determined in a study of shared clonotypes between healthy human individuals. Findings and limits, study-wide: In a few donors, approximately 5% of naive CD4 clonotypes appeared in common.

In germline, CDR1 is GTSNPN, CDR2 SVGIG (reference sequence). The CDR3 is 13 residues long. Trimming at V came to 3 bases and at J to 8 bases, leaving 9 bases not matched to a gene. Produced via immunoSEQ multiplex PCR; TCRdb's table is partial and in-frame only. The profile shows over a million clones, roughly 70% of them singletons. Of note for this clone: The antigen remains unidentified.

The source material was memory CD4+ T cells sorted from blood. Subset denoted: CD45RA-negative fraction. This TCR was recovered from a man aged 18-30 years in good health. V gene TRBV30 combines with J gene TRBJ1-2; 7 bases fit TRBD1. The CDR3 coding sequence is TGTGCCTGGAGGTGGGGCAGGGGGGCAGGCTACACCTTC. Amino acids: CAWRWGRGAGYTF.